Listed below are T cell receptor beta chains from one sample, sequenced in a study of patients and donors after allogeneic stem cell transplantation. TCRdb reprocessed the RT-PCR reads via MiXCR and lists one record per CDR3 protein. The sample carries about a million distinct CDR3 sequences, roughly 18% recorded once. Sequences were obtained from blood, either unsorted or a sorted T cell fraction (not recorded which). These receptors originate from a human donor who was either an allogeneic HSCT recipient or a stem cell or donor lymphocyte infusion donor (not recorded which). It is not recorded whose cells these are; they may come from a transplant donor. Both conserved end residues are part of each CDR3. A D gene is named only where the DNA matches it firmly. Not every row has a clone size; where given, it reads once, few, many or a size class.

V gene: TRBV7-9; J gene: TRBJ2-5; clone size: many; D gene: -; CDR3 DNA: TGTGCCAGCAGCCCAATTGAGGAGACCCAGTACTTC; CDR3 protein: CASSPIEETQYF
V gene: TRBV7-2; J gene: TRBJ2-2; clone size: many; D gene: -; CDR3 DNA: TGTGCCAGCAGACGCGGGGAGCTGTTTTTT; CDR3 protein: CASRRGELFF
V gene: TRBV27; J gene: TRBJ2-3; clone size: -; D gene: -; CDR3 DNA: TGTGCCAGCAGTTCCGTCACTGGGGTGGAGACGCAGTATTTT; CDR3 protein: CASSSVTGVETQYF
V gene: TRBV7-3; J gene: TRBJ1-1; clone size: few; D gene: TRBD1; CDR3 DNA: TGTGCCAGCAGCGCTACTCCGGGACAGATGAACACTGAAGCTTTCTTT; CDR3 protein: CASSATPGQMNTEAFF
V gene: TRBV7-9; J gene: TRBJ2-6; clone size: -; D gene: -; CDR3 DNA: TGTGCCAGCAGCCGACCATTCGCTGGGGCCAACGTCCTGACTTTC; CDR3 protein: CASSRPFAGANVLTF
V gene: TRBV5-1; J gene: TRBJ2-2; clone size: -; D gene: TRBD2; CDR3 DNA: TGCGCCAGCGGCGAGGGACTAGCGGGGCACTATGTCGCCGGGGAGCTGTTTTTT; CDR3 protein: CASGEGLAGHYVAGELFF
V gene: TRBV3-1; J gene: TRBJ2-3; clone size: few; D gene: TRBD2; CDR3 DNA: TGTGCCAGCAGCCAAGAACCGGGACTAGCCTTAGATACGCAGTATTTT; CDR3 protein: CASSQEPGLALDTQYF
V gene: TRBV6-1; J gene: TRBJ2-7; clone size: -; D gene: -; CDR3 DNA: TGTGCCCGCGAGCCCATCCCTCGAAAACCCTACGAGCAGTACTTC; CDR3 protein: CAREPIPRKPYEQYF
V gene: TRBV2; J gene: TRBJ2-1; clone size: -; D gene: TRBD2; CDR3 DNA: TGTGCCAGCAGTGGCACGGGACTAGCCTACAATGAGCAGTTCTTC; CDR3 protein: CASSGTGLAYNEQFF
V gene: TRBV7-2; J gene: TRBJ1-1; clone size: few; D gene: -; CDR3 DNA: TGTGCCAGCAGCTTAGGGCGAGTCGACAGACTATTT; CDR3 protein: CASSLGRVDRLF
V gene: TRBV6-1; J gene: TRBJ2-2; clone size: few; D gene: -; CDR3 DNA: TGTGCCAGCAGTGTGGTGAGGAACACCGGGGAGCTGTTTTTT; CDR3 protein: CASSVVRNTGELFF
V gene: TRBV9; J gene: TRBJ1-2; clone size: -; D gene: TRBD1; CDR3 DNA: TGTGCCAGCAGCACCCCGGGACAGGGTTTGGATGGCTACACCTTC; CDR3 protein: CASSTPGQGLDGYTF
V gene: TRBV7-2; J gene: TRBJ2-1; clone size: -; D gene: -; CDR3 DNA: TGTGCCAGCAGCCCCCGGGCCACCCACAATGAGCAGTTCTTC; CDR3 protein: CASSPRATHNEQFF
V gene: TRBV5-1; J gene: TRBJ2-1; clone size: few; D gene: -; CDR3 DNA: TGCGCCAGCAGCTTGGGGCAGTTACCTAATGAGCAGTTCTTC; CDR3 protein: CASSLGQLPNEQFF
V gene: TRBV7-9; J gene: TRBJ2-5; clone size: -; D gene: -; CDR3 DNA: TGTGCCAGCAGCTTTAGAAGTCAGGGCCAAGAGACCCAGTACTTC; CDR3 protein: CASSFRSQGQETQYF
V gene: TRBV6-5; J gene: TRBJ1-1; clone size: -; D gene: -; CDR3 DNA: TGTGCCAGCAGTTATTTGGAAGGATGGGTCACTGAAGCTTTCTTT; CDR3 protein: CASSYLEGWVTEAFF
V gene: TRBV11-2; J gene: TRBJ2-7; clone size: -; D gene: TRBD2; CDR3 DNA: TGTGCCAGCAGCTTACGGACTAGCGGGGGGCCTTACGAGCAGTACTTC; CDR3 protein: CASSLRTSGGPYEQYF
V gene: TRBV6-1; J gene: TRBJ2-3; clone size: -; D gene: TRBD2; CDR3 DNA: TGTGCCAGAGACGGGACTAGCAGATTCACAGATACGCAGTATTTT; CDR3 protein: CARDGTSRFTDTQYF
V gene: TRBV24-1; J gene: TRBJ1-1; clone size: many; D gene: -; CDR3 DNA: TGTGCCACCAGTGATTTACAGACCGGGCGCGCTTTCTTT; CDR3 protein: CATSDLQTGRAFF
V gene: TRBV7-9; J gene: TRBJ1-5; clone size: few; D gene: -; CDR3 DNA: TGTGCCAGCAGTCAAAGTAATAGCAATCAGCCCCAGCATTTT; CDR3 protein: CASSQSNSNQPQHF
V gene: TRBV29-1; J gene: TRBJ1-2; clone size: few; D gene: TRBD1; CDR3 DNA: TGCAGCGTTAGTAAACAAGCGGGACAGGGAAGCGGCTACACCTTC; CDR3 protein: CSVSKQAGQGSGYTF
V gene: TRBV12-3/TRBV12-4; J gene: TRBJ2-1; clone size: few; D gene: TRBD2; CDR3 DNA: TGTGCCAGCAGTTTAGCGCACGGGACTAGCGGGGAGCAGTTCTTC; CDR3 protein: CASSLAHGTSGEQFF
V gene: TRBV11-2; J gene: TRBJ2-2; clone size: few; D gene: -; CDR3 DNA: TGTGCCAGCAGGCTAGGTGGCACCGGGGAGCTGTTTTTT; CDR3 protein: CASRLGGTGELFF
V gene: TRBV12-3/TRBV12-4; J gene: TRBJ2-7; clone size: -; D gene: -; CDR3 DNA: TGTGCCAGCAGTCCGCGGGACAGTGCCTCCTACGAGCAGTACTTC; CDR3 protein: CASSPRDSASYEQYF